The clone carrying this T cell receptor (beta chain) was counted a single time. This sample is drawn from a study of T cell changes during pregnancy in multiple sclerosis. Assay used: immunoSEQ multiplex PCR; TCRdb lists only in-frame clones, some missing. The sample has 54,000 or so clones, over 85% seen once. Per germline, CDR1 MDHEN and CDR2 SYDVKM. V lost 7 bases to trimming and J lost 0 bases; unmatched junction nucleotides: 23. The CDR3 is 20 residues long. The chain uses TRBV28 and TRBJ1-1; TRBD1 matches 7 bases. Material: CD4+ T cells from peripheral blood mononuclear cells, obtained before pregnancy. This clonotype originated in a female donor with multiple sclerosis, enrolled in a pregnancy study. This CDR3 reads CASTTGYGYRGANMNTEAFF. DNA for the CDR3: TGTGCCAGCACCACAGGCTATGGGTACAGGGGCGCTAACATGAACACTGAAGCTTTCTTT.